This T cell receptor (beta chain) was found in a study of memory CD4+ T cells and cytomegalovirus serostatus. The overall study: Healthy Belgian adult donors included about nine CMV-positive and about two dozen CMV-negative people.

Authors' analysis steps: Out-of-frame sequences were removed, leaving around 2,000,000 distinct TCRbeta sequences. Clones were sequenced by immunoSEQ multiplex PCR, and TCRdb holds only the in-frame ones, with some missing. The V and J calls and clone size are taken from that table; D and trimming were inferred from the DNA. Here the sample spans 75,000 to 90,000 clones, 80% being singletons. The sort gate was single viable CD3+CD4+CD8-CD45RO+ cells for memory CD4+ T cells. CDR1 and CDR2 from the germline V gene are SGDLS and YYNGEE. V was trimmed by 3 bases and J by 3 bases, leaving 9 bases between them. The CDR3 length is 14 residues.

Sequencing input: memory CD4+ T cells from blood. The chain is built from TRBV9 and TRBJ1-4, with D possibly matching TRBD1 (5 bases). This clonotype was sampled from an adult in good health and CMV-seronegative. The CDR3 nucleotides are TGTGCCAGCAGCGCCACAGGAGCTAATGAAAAACTGTTTTTT. It specifies CASSATGANEKLFF.